The 20 T cell receptor beta chains listed next were all sequenced from one sample in a study of Tregs in tolerant kidney transplant recipients. Antigens of these TCRs are unknown. Method: immunoSEQ multiplex PCR; TCRdb's copy keeps in-frame clones and lacks some. The sample carries approximately 45,000 clones, around 95% recorded once. The sequenced material came from Tregs from blood cultured with allogeneic cells. The receptor source for this set is a human donor in good health.

The chain uses TRBV12-5 and TRBJ1-1, with D possibly TRBD1 on 6 matching bases. Germline assignment: CDR1 LGHNT and CDR2 FRNRAP. The CDR3 is made up of 13 amino acids. V was clipped by 3 bases and J by 3 bases, with 8 bases between them. The CDR3 region is CASGLQGYTEAFF. The CDR3 bases are TGTGCTAGTGGTTTACAGGGTTACACTGAAGCTTTCTTT. Supplemented by reference TRBV12-5 and TRBJ1-1, the full variable domain reads DARVTQTPRHKVTEMGQEVTMRCQPILGHNTVFWYRQTMMQGLELLAYFRNRAPLDDSGMPKDRFSAEMPDATLATLKIQPSEPRDSAVYFCASGLQGYTEAFFGQGTRLTVV.

This chain connects TRBV6-1 to TRBJ1-3; D remains unclear. The CDR3 has 15 amino acids. The V and J ends lost 9 bases and 1 base respectively, with 16 bases between them. Germline CDR1 MNHNS, CDR2 SASEGT. The CDR3 DNA reads as TGTGCCAGTGAGGTGGCGGTTTTGTCTGGAAACACCATATATTTT. This translates into CASEVAVLSGNTIYF.

The gene calls are TRBV6-5 and TRBJ1-2; D is perhaps TRBD1 (6 bases). Looked up from germline, CDR1 is MNHEY and CDR2 is SVGAGI. Trimming shortened V by 7 bases and J by 6 bases, and 12 bases separated the two germline ends. The CDR3 consists of 12 residues. The CDR3 bases are TGTGCCAGCAACAATTACAGGGATGGCTACACCTTC. It encodes CASNNYRDGYTF.

This chain joins TRBV5-1 and TRBJ1-1; D possibly corresponds to TRBD1 (6 bases). CDR3 length: 16 amino acids. Trimming took off 5 bases at V and 4 bases at J, with 21 bases between the two ends. Germline CDR1 reads SGHRS; CDR2 reads YFSETQ. The CDR3 loop is CASRLGQLPRGTEAFF. In DNA, the CDR3 is TGCGCCAGCAGACTAGGGCAGTTACCCAGGGGCACTGAAGCTTTCTTT.

The rearrangement joins TRBV7-9 to TRBJ2-2; a weak D match, TRBD2 (6 bases). Trimming removed 1 base from V and 3 bases from J, with 15 bases in between. Germline V CDR1 and CDR2: SEHNR, FQNEAQ (reference sequence). This CDR3 has 17 residues. The CDR3 sequence is CASSLGGRGTYTGELFF. The CDR3 nucleotides read TGTGCCAGCAGCTTAGGCGGTCGCGGGACTTACACCGGGGAGCTGTTTTTT.

The V and J genes are TRBV4-1 and TRBJ2-1; D may be TRBD2 (7 bases). Trimming removed 3 bases at V and 8 bases at J, with 14 bases between. There are 14 residues in the CDR3. Germline V CDR1 and CDR2: MGHRA, YSYEKL. The chain's CDR3 is CASSHQGGRDEQFF. Written as DNA, the CDR3 is TGCGCCAGCAGCCATCAAGGGGGGAGGGATGAGCAGTTCTTC.

V gene TRBV5-1 combines with J gene TRBJ1-1; possible D gene TRBD1, 5 bases. The germline V gene encodes CDR1 SGHRS and CDR2 YFSETQ. V was pared by 4 bases and J by 11 bases, with 15 bases between. The CDR3 consists of 12 residues. The CDR3 loop is CASSLQGMGAFF. The CDR3 coding sequence is TGCGCCAGCAGCCTCCAGGGAATGGGGGCTTTCTTT.

The CDR3, as DNA: TGTGCCAGCAGCCCTGGACAGGGGCTGTACAATGAGCAGTTCTTC. Translating it yields CASSPGQGLYNEQFF. This chain links TRBV11-2 with TRBJ2-1; TRBD1 agrees at 9 bases. The CDR3 totals 15 residues. Per germline, CDR1 SGHAT and CDR2 FQNNGV. With 5 bases clipped from V and 4 bases from J, the junction kept 6 bases outside the gene matches.

This sequence joins TRBV6-4 and TRBJ1-1, with D tentatively TRBD1 (6 bases). V was clipped by 9 bases and J by 3 bases, with 14 bases between them. The germline V gene has CDR1 MRHNA and CDR2 SNTAGT. The CDR3 has 13 amino acids. The CDR3 here is CARGGPRDTEAFF. CDR3 nucleotide sequence: TGTGCCAGAGGGGGGCCGAGGGACACTGAAGCTTTCTTT.

The chain couples TRBV5-6 to TRBJ2-7; tentatively, D is TRBD2 (5 bases). CDR3 length: 11 residues. V was shortened by 5 bases and J by 6 bases, with 9 bases between the two germline ends. Germline V CDR1 and CDR2: SGHDT, YYEEEE. CDR3 sequence: CASRSSGEQYF. For the CDR3, the DNA is TGTGCCAGCAGATCGAGCGGCGAGCAGTACTTC.

This clone appeared once. V gene TRBV5-5 combines with J gene TRBJ2-3; D possibly matches TRBD1 or TRBD2 (5 bases each). This CDR3 has 14 amino acids. V was shortened by 3 bases and J by 3 bases, with 11 bases between the two germline ends. Germline V lookup: CDR1 SGHKS, CDR2 YYEKEE (reference sequence). The CDR3 loop is CASSWGSATDTQYF. In DNA form, the CDR3 reads TGTGCCAGCAGCTGGGGGTCAGCAACAGATACGCAGTATTTT. Full variable domain (missing parts from reference TRBV5-5 and TRBJ2-3): DAGVTQSPTHLIKTRGQQVTLRCSPISGHKSVSWYQQVLGQGPQFIFQYYEKEERGRGNFPDRFSARQFPNYSSELNVNALLLGDSALYLCASSWGSATDTQYFGPGTRLTVL.

Worth noting for this clone: Its ends do not fully match the called genes, so a read error is possible. V gene TRBV6-1 combines with J gene TRBJ2-7; tentatively, D is TRBD1 (6 bases). Germline CDR1 and CDR2: MNHNS and SASEGT. CDR3 length: 11 amino acids. The CDR3 region is CAGSATGLQYF. CDR3 bases: TGTGCCGGCAGTGCAACAGGGTTGCAGTACTTC.

The chain couples TRBV7-8 to TRBJ1-4; 8 nucleotides line up with TRBD1. In germline, CDR1 is SGHVS, CDR2 FQNEAQ. The CDR3 has 19 amino acids. V lost 1 base and J lost 8; bases outside the gene matches: 18. Written as DNA, the CDR3 is TGTGCCAGCAGCTTAGGAGTATTGGACAGGGAGGTGCTGGGAGAAAAACTGTTTTTT. Translated, it gives CASSLGVLDREVLGEKLFF.

This clone was seen a few times. The genes are TRBV30 and TRBJ1-6; 7 bases map to TRBD1. The J segment lost 5 bases and the V segment lost 4 bases, leaving 2 bases of the junction unmatched. The CDR3 sequence is 13 residues long. Looked up from germline, CDR1 is GTSNPN and CDR2 is SVGIG (reference sequence). As DNA, the CDR3 is TGTGCCTGGACGACAGGGAATAATTCACCCCTCCACTTT. It translates to CAWTTGNNSPLHF.

The table lists this clone with a count of one. CDR3 DNA: TGTGCCAGCCGTGGACAGGGTGAGACCCAGTACTTC. Translated, it gives CASRGQGETQYF. This chain links TRBV7-9 with TRBJ2-5; 8 bases are shared with TRBD1. The CDR3 extends over 12 amino acids. V shed 8 bases, J shed 5 bases, and the junction held 4 bases outside the gene matches. Germline V gene sequence: CDR1 SEHNR, CDR2 FQNEAQ (reference sequence). Using reference TRBV7-9 and TRBJ2-5 for the parts outside the CDR3, the full variable domain is DTGVSQNPRHKITKRGQNVTFRCDPISEHNRLYWYRQTLGQGPEFLTYFQNEAQLEKSRLLSDRFSAERPKGSFSTLEIQRTEQGDSAMYLCASRGQGETQYFGPGTRLLVL.

This chain links TRBV5-1 with TRBJ1-1; D perhaps matches TRBD1 (5 bases). The CDR3 loop spans 13 amino acids. In germline, CDR1 is SGHRS, CDR2 YFSETQ. Trimming pared 4 bases from V and 4 bases from J, leaving 11 bases between. CDR3 region: CASSLGGGTEAFF. The DNA of the CDR3 is TGCGCCAGCAGCCTTGGCGGGGGCACTGAAGCTTTCTTT.

Turning to this clone: The junction differs from germline at one of its ends, possibly a read error. This chain joins TRBV19 and TRBJ2-3, with TRBD2 matching over 9 bases. The CDR3 length is 16 residues. From germline, CDR1 is LNHDA and CDR2 SQIVND (reference sequence). The CDR3 spells CASSPSSGVVTNTQYF. The CDR3 DNA sequence: TGTGCCAGTAGTCCTTCTAGCGGGGTCGTCACAAATACGCAGTATTTT.

The V and J genes are TRBV6-1 and TRBJ1-2; maybe TRBD1 (6 bases). CDR1 and CDR2 (germline): MNHNS, SASEGT. Deletions cut 0 bases from V and 1 base from J, with 18 bases between. The CDR3 loop spans 18 amino acids. Here the CDR3 DNA reads TGTGCCAGCAGTGAAGCCGGACAGCTAGTTTCTTTTAACTATGGCTACACCTTC. Its protein product is CASSEAGQLVSFNYGYTF.

The chain links TRBV5-1 to TRBJ2-3; 12 bases align to TRBD2. CDR3 length equals 15 residues. V was clipped by 0 bases and J by 6 bases; unmatched bases: 2. The germline gives CDR1 SGHRS, CDR2 YFSETQ. The CDR3: CASSLGLAGADTQYF. CDR3 nucleotide sequence: TGCGCCAGCAGCTTGGGACTAGCGGGAGCCGATACGCAGTATTTT.

The J gene is TRBJ2-3, the V gene TRBV7-3; the D is unclear. V gave up 5 bases and J gave up 5 bases, with 14 bases separating them. From germline, CDR1 is SGHTA and CDR2 FQGTGA. The CDR3 runs 14 residues. CDR3 sequence: CASSPTIWGDTQYF. CDR3 nucleotide sequence: TGTGCCAGCAGCCCAACAATCTGGGGAGATACGCAGTATTTT.